Below are 10 T cell receptor beta chains sequenced from a single sample in a study of T cell clones after liver transplantation. Data came from immunoSEQ multiplex PCR; TCRdb stores just in-frame clones and leaves some out. The sample includes approximately 75,000 clones, roughly 80% seen only once; the top ten take approximately 0.8%. Here the sequenced sample was CD4+ T cells from blood, taken 12 months after liver transplant. These receptors were obtained from a human patient who received a liver transplant. Some T cells may be graft donor cells.

The chain links TRBV11-2 to TRBJ2-6, with 12 bases fitting TRBD2. Trimming removed 5 bases from V and 4 bases from J; junction bases left unmatched: 12. The CDR3 runs to 19 residues. Germline loops: CDR1 SGHAT, CDR2 FQNNGV. The CDR3 is CASSPGLAGIVGGANVLTF. In DNA form, the CDR3 reads TGTGCCAGCAGCCCCGGACTAGCGGGAATAGTAGGAGGGGCCAACGTCCTGACTTTC.

The chain carries TRBV30 and TRBJ2-7, with D perhaps TRBD1 or TRBD2 (5 bases each). The germline V and J ends were trimmed by 2 bases and 1 base, with 15 bases remaining between them. Germline CDR1 is GTSNPN and CDR2 is SVGIG (reference sequence). The CDR3 covers 15 residues. The CDR3 DNA sequence: TGTGCCTGGAGTTCAACCCGGGGCAGATCCTACGAGCAGTACTTC. This gives the protein CAWSSTRGRSYEQYF.

V gene TRBV2 combines with J gene TRBJ2-7; D is perhaps TRBD2 (6 bases). This CDR3 comprises 13 residues. The ends were cut back, 6 bases at V and 2 bases at J, with 11 bases in the middle. Germline CDR1 and CDR2: SNHLY and FYNNEI. The CDR3 sequence: CASSVAETYEQYF. For the CDR3, the DNA is TGTGCCAGCAGCGTAGCGGAAACCTACGAGCAGTACTTC.

The V gene is TRBV28, the J gene TRBJ2-7; 10 nucleotides align to TRBD2. The CDR3 has 16 amino acids. Looked up from germline, CDR1 is MDHEN and CDR2 is SYDVKM. The J segment lost 4 bases and the V segment lost 6 bases, leaving 12 bases of the junction unmatched. CDR3 nucleotide sequence: TGTGCCAGCAGGCCTAGCGGGAGTTTTTCCTCTTACGAGCAGTACTTC. Its protein product is CASRPSGSFSSYEQYF.

This clone was seen a single time. The chain has TRBV7-9 and TRBJ2-5; D is perhaps TRBD2 (6 bases). Trimming left V 5 bases short and J 7 bases short, with 17 bases between. The germline gives CDR1 SEHNR, CDR2 FQNEAQ (reference sequence). The CDR3 is 14 residues long. The CDR3 protein is CASSQFSGTGTQYF. The CDR3 DNA reads as TGTGCCAGCAGCCAATTTAGCGGAACCGGGACCCAGTACTTC.

The chain couples TRBV29-1 to TRBJ2-1; possible D gene TRBD2, 5 bases. Trimming shortened V by 6 bases and J by 4 bases, and 10 bases separated the two germline ends. Germline V gene data show CDR1 as SQVTM and CDR2 as ANQGSEA. This CDR3 spans 12 amino acids. This CDR3 reads CSVRTVYNEQFF. CDR3 DNA: TGCAGCGTAAGGACTGTATACAATGAGCAGTTCTTC.

This clone was counted once. The CDR3 DNA reads as TGTGCCTTTAGGAGTTGGGGACAGGCTATGAACACTGAAGCTTTCTTT. Its translation: CAFRSWGQAMNTEAFF. V and J are TRBV5-6 and TRBJ1-1, with 8 bases fitting TRBD1. V lost 10 bases to trimming and J lost 0 bases; unmatched junction nucleotides: 14. CDR1 SGHDT and CDR2 YYEEEE come from the germline V gene. This CDR3 is 16 amino acids long.

The chain joins TRBV28 to TRBJ1-5; a possible D gene is TRBD1 (6 bases). There are 14 residues in the CDR3. Germline V gives CDR1 MDHEN, CDR2 SYDVKM. V was cut by 8 bases and J by 9 bases, with 20 bases left in between. The CDR3 is CASQDPGARRPQHF. The CDR3 region has the DNA TGTGCCAGCCAAGACCCGGGGGCAAGACGGCCCCAGCATTTT.

The genes are TRBV28 and TRBJ2-7, with 8 bases that match TRBD1. The CDR3 spans 15 residues. V shed 2 bases, J shed 1 base, and the junction held 4 bases outside the gene matches. CDR1 and CDR2 from the germline V gene are MDHEN and SYDVKM. DNA for the CDR3: TGTGCCAGCAGTTTAGAGACAGGGGTTTCCTACGAGCAGTACTTC. This codes for CASSLETGVSYEQYF. Together with reference TRBV28 and TRBJ2-7, the CDR3 gives the full variable domain: DVKVTQSSRYLVKRTGEKVFLECVQDMDHENMFWYRQDPGLGLRLIYFSYDVKMKEKGDIPEGYSVSREKKERFSLILESASTNQTSMYLCASSLETGVSYEQYFGPGTRLTVT.

The V call is TRBV2, the J call TRBJ1-5, with TRBD1 as a possible D gene (5 bases). V was shortened by 6 bases and J by 7 bases, with 19 bases between the two germline ends. The CDR3 spans 15 residues. The germline gives CDR1 SNHLY, CDR2 FYNNEI. The CDR3 region is CASSRETGPWQPQHF. CDR3 nucleotide sequence: TGTGCCAGCAGCAGAGAAACAGGACCTTGGCAGCCCCAGCATTTT. The full variable domain, its missing parts supplied by reference TRBV2 and TRBJ1-5, is EPEVTQTPSHQVTQMGQEVILRCVPISNHLYFYWYRQILGQKVEFLVSFYNNEISEKSEIFDDQFSVERPDGSNFTLKIRSTKLEDSAMYFCASSRETGPWQPQHFGDGTRLSIL.